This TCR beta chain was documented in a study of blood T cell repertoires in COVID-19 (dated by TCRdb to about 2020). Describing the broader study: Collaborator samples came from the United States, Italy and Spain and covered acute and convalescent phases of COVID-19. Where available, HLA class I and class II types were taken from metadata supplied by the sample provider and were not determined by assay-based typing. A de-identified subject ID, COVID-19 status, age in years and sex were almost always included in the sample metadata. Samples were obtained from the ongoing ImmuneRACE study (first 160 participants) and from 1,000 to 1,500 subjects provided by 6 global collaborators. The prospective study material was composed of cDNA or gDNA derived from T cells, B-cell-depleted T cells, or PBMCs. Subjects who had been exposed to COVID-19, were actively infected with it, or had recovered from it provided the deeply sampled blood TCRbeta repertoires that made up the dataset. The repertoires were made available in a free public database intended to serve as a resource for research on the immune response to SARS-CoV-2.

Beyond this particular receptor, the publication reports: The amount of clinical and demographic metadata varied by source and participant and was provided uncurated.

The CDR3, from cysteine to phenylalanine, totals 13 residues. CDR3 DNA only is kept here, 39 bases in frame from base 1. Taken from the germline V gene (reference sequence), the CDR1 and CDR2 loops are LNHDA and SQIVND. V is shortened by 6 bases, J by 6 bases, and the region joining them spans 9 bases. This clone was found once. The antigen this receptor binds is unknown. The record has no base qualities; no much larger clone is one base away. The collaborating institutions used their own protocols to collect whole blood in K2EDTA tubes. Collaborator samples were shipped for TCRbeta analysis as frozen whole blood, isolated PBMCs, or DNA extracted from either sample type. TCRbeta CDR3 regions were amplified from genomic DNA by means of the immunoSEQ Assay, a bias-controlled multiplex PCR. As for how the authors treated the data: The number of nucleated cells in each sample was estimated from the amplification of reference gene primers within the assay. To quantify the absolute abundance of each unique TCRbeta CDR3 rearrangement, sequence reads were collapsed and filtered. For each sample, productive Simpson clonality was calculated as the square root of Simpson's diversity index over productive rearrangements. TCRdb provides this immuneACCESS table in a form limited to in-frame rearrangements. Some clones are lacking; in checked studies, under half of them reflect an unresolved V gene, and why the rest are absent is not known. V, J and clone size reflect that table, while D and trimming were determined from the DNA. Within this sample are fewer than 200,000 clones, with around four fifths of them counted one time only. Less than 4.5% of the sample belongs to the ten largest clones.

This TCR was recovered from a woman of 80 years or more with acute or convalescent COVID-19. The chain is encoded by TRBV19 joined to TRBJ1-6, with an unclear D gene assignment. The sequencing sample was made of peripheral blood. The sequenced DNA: TGTGCCAGTAGCCGTATGAGTAATTCACCCCTCCACTTT. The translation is CASSRMSNSPLHF.